A selection of T cell receptor beta chains follows, all from one sample in a study of cytomegalovirus exposure and HLA in healthy donors. Using immunoSEQ multiplex PCR, the repertoire was profiled, and TCRdb retains in-frame clones only, with some absent. The table records about 170,000 clones, around 74% of them present only once. The sample consisted of PBMCs. These receptors all stem from a female donor in good health and CMV-seronegative. CDR3s include the opening cysteine and the closing phenylalanine or tryptophan. D genes are given only for firm matches. Expanded clones are given a class, and other clones once, few, many or no size at all.

>TRBD1|TRBV27|TRBJ1-5|.
TGTGCCAGCAGCCTGTCGACAGGGCCGAGCAATCAGCCCCAGCATTTT
CASSLSTGPSNQPQHF
>TRBD1|TRBV30|TRBJ1-1|few
TGTGCCTGGAGAGGGACAGGGTACACTGAAGCTTTCTTT
CAWRGTGYTEAFF
>.|TRBV10-3|TRBJ1-1|.
TGTGCCATCACCCCAACCCTAGACAGGAACACTGAAGCTTTCTTT
CAITPTLDRNTEAFF
>.|TRBV10-1|TRBJ2-2|.
TGCGCCAGCAGGGTAGGCAGGGACACCGGGGAGCTGTTTTTT
CASRVGRDTGELFF
>TRBD2|TRBV7-8|TRBJ2-4|.
TGTGCCAGCAGCGCGCGGACTAGCTTGGCCAAAAACATTCAGTACTTC
CASSARTSLAKNIQYF
>TRBD2|TRBV27|TRBJ2-3|.
TGTGCCAGCAGTTTATCCGGGACTAGCGGGTCCTCGCAGTATTTT
CASSLSGTSGSSQYF
>TRBD2|TRBV4-1|TRBJ2-3|few
TGCGCCAGCAGCCAAGGGACTAGCGGGCCAACAGATACGCAGTATTTT
CASSQGTSGPTDTQYF
>TRBD1|TRBV27|TRBJ2-7|.
TGTGCCAGCAGTCCCACCCCAGGGGGATACGAGCAGTACTTC
CASSPTPGGYEQYF
>.|TRBV2|TRBJ1-5|.
TGTGCCAGCAGTGTTGCCAGGGGAATCAATCAGCCCCAGCATTTT
CASSVARGINQPQHF
>.|TRBV7-9|TRBJ1-3|.
TGTGCCAGCAGCTTAGGACAGGTAGGAAACACCATATATTTT
CASSLGQVGNTIYF
>.|TRBV4-1|TRBJ1-2|.
TGCGCCAGCAGCCAAGCCCCGGGAGCAACTTTCTATGGCTACACCTTC
CASSQAPGATFYGYTF
>TRBD1|TRBV6-5|TRBJ1-6|.
TGTGCCAGCAGCCCATACACAGGGGATAATTCACCCCTCCACTTT
CASSPYTGDNSPLHF
>.|TRBV21-1|TRBJ2-1|.
TGTGCCAGCAGCAGGCGGAGGAGCTCCTACAATGAGCAGTTCTTC
CASSRRRSSYNEQFF
>.|TRBV6-1|TRBJ2-1|.
TGTGCCAGCAGTGCCCGCTCCTACAATGAGCAGTTCTTC
CASSARSYNEQFF
>.|TRBV5-6|TRBJ1-6|.
TGTGCCAGCAGCATGGGACACGGCAATTCACCCCTCCACTTT
CASSMGHGNSPLHF
>TRBD2|TRBV6-5|TRBJ2-3|.
TGTGCCAGCAGACCACTAGCGGGAGTGGCAGATACGCAGTATTTT
CASRPLAGVADTQYF
>TRBD1|TRBV5-6|TRBJ1-1|.
TGTGCCAGCAGCGCAACAGGGGGGACTGAAGCTTTCTTT
CASSATGGTEAFF
>.|TRBV7-8|TRBJ2-7|.
TGTGCCAGCAGCTTACTAGCGCGGAGCTCCTACGAGCAGTACTTC
CASSLLARSSYEQYF
>.|TRBV6-1|TRBJ2-7|.
TGTGCCAGCAGGGGGGACTTCCCCTACGAGCAGTACTTC
CASRGDFPYEQYF
>.|TRBV5-3|TRBJ2-7|.
TGTGCCAGAAGCTTTTTGTCCACTCAACCACCAGGAGAGCAGTACTTC
CARSFLSTQPPGEQYF